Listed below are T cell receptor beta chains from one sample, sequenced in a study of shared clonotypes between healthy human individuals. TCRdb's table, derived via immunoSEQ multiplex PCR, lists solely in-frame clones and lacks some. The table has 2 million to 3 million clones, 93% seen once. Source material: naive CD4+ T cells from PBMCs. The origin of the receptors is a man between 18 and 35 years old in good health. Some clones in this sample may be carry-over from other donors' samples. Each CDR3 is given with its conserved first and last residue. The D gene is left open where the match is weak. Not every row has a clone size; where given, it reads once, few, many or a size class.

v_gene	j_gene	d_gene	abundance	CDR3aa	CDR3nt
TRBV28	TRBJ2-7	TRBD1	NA	CASKSFWGTDSYEQYF	TGTGCCAGCAAGTCGTTCTGGGGGACAGACTCCTACGAGCAGTACTTC
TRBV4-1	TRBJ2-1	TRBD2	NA	CASSPSLAGYNEQFF	TGCGCCAGCAGCCCCAGCCTAGCGGGGTACAATGAGCAGTTCTTC
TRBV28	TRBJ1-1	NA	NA	CASSPRMLVSRTEAFF	TGTGCCAGCAGTCCCCGTATGCTGGTGAGTAGGACTGAAGCTTTCTTT
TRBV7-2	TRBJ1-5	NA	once	CASSPAGGNQPQHF	TGTGCCAGCAGCCCCGCCGGGGGCAATCAGCCCCAGCATTTT
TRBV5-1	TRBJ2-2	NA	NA	CASSLYLGHTGELFF	TGCGCCAGCAGCTTGTATTTAGGGCACACCGGGGAGCTGTTTTTT
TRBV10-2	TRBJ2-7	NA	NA	CASSVKGAGEQYF	TGCGCCAGCAGTGTTAAGGGCGCGGGCGAGCAGTACTTC
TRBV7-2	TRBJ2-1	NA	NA	CASSFSRLNEQFF	TGTGCCAGCAGCTTCTCGCGTCTAAATGAGCAGTTCTTC
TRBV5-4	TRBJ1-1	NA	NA	CASSHPVGAEAFF	TGTGCCAGCAGCCACCCGGTGGGCGCGGAAGCTTTCTTT
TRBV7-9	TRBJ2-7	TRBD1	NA	CASSFDRGSYEQYF	TGTGCCAGCAGTTTCGACAGGGGGAGCTACGAGCAGTACTTC
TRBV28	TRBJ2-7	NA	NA	CATRGGGTHEQYF	TGTGCCACCCGAGGTGGGGGAACCCACGAGCAGTACTTC
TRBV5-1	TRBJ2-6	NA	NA	CASSFSNSGANVLTF	TGCGCCAGCAGCTTTTCAAACTCTGGGGCCAACGTCCTGACTTTC
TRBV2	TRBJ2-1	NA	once	CASSEGTYSKQFF	TGTGCCAGCAGTGAGGGGACATACTCCAAGCAGTTCTTC
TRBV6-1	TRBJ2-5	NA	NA	CASSAGGGLDQYF	TGTGCCAGCAGTGCTGGTGGGGGGTTAGACCAGTACTTC
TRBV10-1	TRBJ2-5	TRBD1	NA	CATVQGAKTQYF	TGCGCCACCGTACAGGGGGCAAAGACCCAGTACTTC
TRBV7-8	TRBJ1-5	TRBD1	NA	CASSSQGINQPQHF	TGTGCCAGCAGCTCACAGGGGATCAATCAGCCCCAGCATTTT
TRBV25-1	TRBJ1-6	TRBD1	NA	CASSPLAGGNSPLHF	TGTGCCAGCAGTCCCCTGGCAGGGGGGAATTCACCCCTCCACTTT
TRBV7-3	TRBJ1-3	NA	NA	CASSLTTGNTIYF	TGTGCCAGCAGTTTGACTACTGGAAACACCATATATTTT
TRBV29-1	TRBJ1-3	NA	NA	CSVVLRTLSGNTIYF	TGCAGCGTTGTCCTCAGGACCCTCTCTGGAAACACCATATATTTT
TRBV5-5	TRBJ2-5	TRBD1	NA	CASSVLGDRAGETQYF	TGTGCCAGCAGCGTGCTAGGGGACAGGGCAGGAGAGACCCAGTACTTC
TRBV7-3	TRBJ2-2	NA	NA	CASTTLPRGGELFF	TGTGCCAGCACCACCTTACCCCGAGGCGGGGAGCTGTTTTTT
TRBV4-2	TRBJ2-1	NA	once	CASSQKSSGKGEQFF	TGTGCCAGCAGCCAGAAGAGTAGCGGCAAAGGGGAGCAGTTCTTC
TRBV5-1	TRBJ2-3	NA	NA	CASSLPGEDTQYF	TGCGCCAGCAGCTTGCCCGGCGAGGATACGCAGTATTTT
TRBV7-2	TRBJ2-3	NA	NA	CASSLVGAFTDTQYF	TGTGCCAGCAGCTTAGTCGGGGCCTTCACAGATACGCAGTATTTT
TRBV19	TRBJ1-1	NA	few	CASRWDGENTEAFF	TGTGCCAGTAGGTGGGACGGAGAGAACACTGAAGCTTTCTTT
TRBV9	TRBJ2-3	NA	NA	CASSVGLGSNTDTQYF	TGTGCCAGCAGCGTAGGTTTAGGGTCTAACACAGATACGCAGTATTTT
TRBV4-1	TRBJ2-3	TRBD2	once	CASSQDRLAGADTQYF	TGCGCCAGCAGCCAAGACAGACTAGCGGGAGCCGATACGCAGTATTTT
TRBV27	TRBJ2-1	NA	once	CASSLSGRVYGEQFF	TGTGCCAGCAGTTTATCGGGCAGGGTGTACGGTGAGCAGTTCTTC
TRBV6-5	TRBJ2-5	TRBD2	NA	CAIGRGGETQYF	TGTGCCATCGGGAGGGGCGGGGAGACCCAGTACTTC
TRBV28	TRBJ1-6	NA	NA	CASIRESSYNSPLHF	TGTGCCAGCATCAGGGAGAGCTCCTATAATTCACCCCTCCACTTT
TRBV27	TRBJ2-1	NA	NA	CASSSARRTGYNEQFF	TGTGCCAGCAGTTCGGCCCGACGGACGGGGTACAATGAGCAGTTCTTC
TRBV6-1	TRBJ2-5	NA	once	CASSGRGGEETQYF	TGTGCCAGCAGTGGTCGTGGAGGGGAAGAGACCCAGTACTTC
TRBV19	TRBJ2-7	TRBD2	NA	CASSMISGSVYEQYF	TGTGCCAGTAGTATGATTAGCGGGAGTGTCTACGAGCAGTACTTC
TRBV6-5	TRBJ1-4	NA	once	CASTDTGATNEKLFF	TGTGCCAGCACCGACACGGGAGCAACTAATGAAAAACTGTTTTTT
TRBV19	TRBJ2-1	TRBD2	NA	CASSISGAARDEQFF	TGTGCCAGTAGTATAAGCGGGGCGGCTAGGGATGAGCAGTTCTTC
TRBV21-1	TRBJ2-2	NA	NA	CASGTTGASGELFF	TGTGCCAGCGGAACGACAGGGGCGTCCGGGGAGCTGTTTTTT
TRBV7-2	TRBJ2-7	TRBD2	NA	CASSLRRLAGTYEQYF	TGTGCCAGCAGCCTACGCCGACTAGCGGGGACCTACGAGCAGTACTTC
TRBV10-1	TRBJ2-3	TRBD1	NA	CASSEEGQGVVDTQYF	TGCGCCAGCAGTGAGGAGGGACAGGGAGTGGTAGATACGCAGTATTTT
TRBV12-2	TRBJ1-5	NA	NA	CASRTGQGAREGNQPQHF	TGTGCAAGTCGGACGGGACAGGGGGCAAGGGAGGGCAATCAGCCCCAGCATTTT
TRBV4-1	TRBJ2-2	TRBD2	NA	CASSPLGLAGGLDTGELFF	TGCGCCAGCAGCCCTCTGGGACTAGCGGGAGGTTTGGACACCGGGGAGCTGTTTTTT
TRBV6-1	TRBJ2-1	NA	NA	CATGGLLTHNEQFF	TGTGCCACCGGAGGACTTCTAACTCACAATGAGCAGTTCTTC
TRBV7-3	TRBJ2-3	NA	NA	CASSLMGLKSDTQYF	TGTGCCAGCAGCTTAATGGGGTTGAAGTCTGATACGCAGTATTTT
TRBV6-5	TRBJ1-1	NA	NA	CASRPIRLTNTEAFF	TGTGCCAGCAGACCGATCAGGTTAACGAACACTGAAGCTTTCTTT
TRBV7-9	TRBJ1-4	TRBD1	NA	CASSPRTGRNEKLFF	TGTGCCAGCAGCCCGCGGACAGGACGTAACGAAAAACTGTTTTTT
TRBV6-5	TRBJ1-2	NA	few	CASSHRGGYTF	TGTGCCAGCAGCCATAGGGGAGGCTACACCTTC
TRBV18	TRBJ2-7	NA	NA	CASSPSGGGNEQYF	TGTGCCAGCTCACCGTCAGGAGGGGGAAACGAGCAGTACTTC
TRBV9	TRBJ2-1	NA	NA	CASSVVSGSANEQFF	TGTGCCAGCAGCGTAGTATCCGGGAGTGCCAATGAGCAGTTCTTC
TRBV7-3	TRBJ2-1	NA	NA	CASSNSAGSYNEQFF	TGTGCCAGCAGCAACTCAGCGGGCTCCTACAATGAGCAGTTCTTC
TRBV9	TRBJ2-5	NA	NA	CASSVDNQETQYF	TGTGCCAGCAGCGTGGACAACCAAGAGACCCAGTACTTC
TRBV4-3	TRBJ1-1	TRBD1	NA	CASSQEGGAPNTEAFF	TGCGCCAGCAGCCAAGAAGGGGGCGCACCGAACACTGAAGCTTTCTTT
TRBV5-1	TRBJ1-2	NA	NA	CASSASITPTGFLYGYTF	TGCGCCAGCAGCGCATCCATTACTCCGACGGGATTCCTCTATGGCTACACCTTC
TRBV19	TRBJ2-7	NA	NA	CASSTGTASYEQYF	TGTGCCAGTAGCACCGGGACGGCGTCCTACGAGCAGTACTTC
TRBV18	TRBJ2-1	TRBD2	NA	CASSPLMGAGSSYNEQFF	TGTGCCAGCTCACCACTCATGGGAGCGGGGAGCTCCTACAATGAGCAGTTCTTC
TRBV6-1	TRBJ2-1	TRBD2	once	CASKSGIRSYNEQFF	TGTGCCAGCAAAAGCGGGATCCGCTCCTACAATGAGCAGTTCTTC
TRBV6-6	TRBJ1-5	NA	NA	CASTNGGSNQPQHF	TGTGCCAGCACCAATGGGGGGAGCAATCAGCCCCAGCATTTT
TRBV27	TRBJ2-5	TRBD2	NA	CASRKAGGGETQYF	TGTGCCAGCCGCAAAGCGGGAGGTGGTGAGACCCAGTACTTC